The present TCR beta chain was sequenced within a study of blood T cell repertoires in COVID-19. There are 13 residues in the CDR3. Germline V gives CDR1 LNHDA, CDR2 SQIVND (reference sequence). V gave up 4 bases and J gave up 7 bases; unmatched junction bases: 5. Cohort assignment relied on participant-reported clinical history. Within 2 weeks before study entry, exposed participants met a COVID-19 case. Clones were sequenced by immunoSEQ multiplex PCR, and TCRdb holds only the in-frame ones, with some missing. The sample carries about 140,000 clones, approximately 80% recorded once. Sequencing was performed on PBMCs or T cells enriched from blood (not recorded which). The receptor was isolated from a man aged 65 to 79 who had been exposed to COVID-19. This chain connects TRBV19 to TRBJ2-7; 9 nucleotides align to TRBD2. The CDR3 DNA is TGTGCCAGTAGTAATACCCTAGCGGGAGAGCAGTACTTC. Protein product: CASSNTLAGEQYF.